The rows below give T cell receptor beta chains drawn from one sample of a study of blood T cell repertoires in COVID-19. Sequencing was performed with immunoSEQ multiplex PCR; in TCRdb, only in-frame clones are kept and a portion is missing. The top ten clones hold around 10% of a sample with around 280,000 clones, 89% of them seen once. The source material was peripheral blood. These receptors all stem from a woman aged 25-40 years with COVID-19, enrolled during active disease. Both conserved end residues are part of each CDR3. The D gene is left open where the match is weak. Clone size, where shown, is once, few, many, or a class for clones that have expanded.

CDR3 DNA: TGTGCCAGCAGCCAATCAGGACAGGCAAATGGCTACACCTTC
CDR3 protein: CASSQSGQANGYTF
clone size: once
J gene: TRBJ1-2
V gene: TRBV6-5
D gene: TRBD1

CDR3 DNA: TGTGCCAGCAGATTTGGACAGGAGAGCACAGATACGCAGTATTTT
CDR3 protein: CASRFGQESTDTQYF
clone size: NA
J gene: TRBJ2-3
V gene: TRBV27
D gene: TRBD1

CDR3 DNA: TGTGCCACCAGCAGAGTCGGGACAGGGGTCTCTAATGAAAAACTGTTTTTT
CDR3 protein: CATSRVGTGVSNEKLFF
clone size: NA
J gene: TRBJ1-4
V gene: TRBV15
D gene: TRBD1

CDR3 DNA: TGCGCCAGCAGCCGGGGGGGCTTGGTAAATGAGCAGTTCTTC
CDR3 protein: CASSRGGLVNEQFF
clone size: NA
J gene: TRBJ2-1
V gene: TRBV4-1
D gene: NA

CDR3 DNA: TGCGCCAGCAGCCGATTCAGCGGGGGGGCTGGGGATACGCAGTATTTT
CDR3 protein: CASSRFSGGAGDTQYF
clone size: NA
J gene: TRBJ2-3
V gene: TRBV5-1
D gene: TRBD2

CDR3 DNA: TGTGCCAGCAGCCAGACAGGGGGCTCTGGAAACACCATATATTTT
CDR3 protein: CASSQTGGSGNTIYF
clone size: NA
J gene: TRBJ1-3
V gene: TRBV7-9
D gene: TRBD1

CDR3 DNA: TGTGCCAGCAACACGGGCAGGGGGTTGGAGACCCAGTACTTC
CDR3 protein: CASNTGRGLETQYF
clone size: NA
J gene: TRBJ2-5
V gene: TRBV2
D gene: TRBD1

CDR3 DNA: TGCGCCAGCAGCGGATCCGGGACAGGTACCTTTGGGCAGTACTTC
CDR3 protein: CASSGSGTGTFGQYF
clone size: once
J gene: TRBJ2-7
V gene: TRBV5-1
D gene: TRBD1

CDR3 DNA: TGCGCCAGCGTTAGCGGGGGGCATAAGAGCTCCTACAATGAGCAGTTCTTC
CDR3 protein: CASVSGGHKSSYNEQFF
clone size: NA
J gene: TRBJ2-1
V gene: TRBV5-1
D gene: TRBD2

CDR3 DNA: TGTGCCAGTAGTATAAGCGGGGGACTAGCGGTCTACAATGAGCAGTTCTTC
CDR3 protein: CASSISGGLAVYNEQFF
clone size: NA
J gene: TRBJ2-1
V gene: TRBV19
D gene: TRBD2

CDR3 DNA: TGTGCCAGCAGCGTAGTTTCAGTTGGCTACACCTTC
CDR3 protein: CASSVVSVGYTF
clone size: NA
J gene: TRBJ1-2
V gene: TRBV9
D gene: NA

CDR3 DNA: TGTGCCAGCAGCTTGGGGCAGGGGAACACTGAAGCTTTCTTT
CDR3 protein: CASSLGQGNTEAFF
clone size: NA
J gene: TRBJ1-1
V gene: TRBV11-1
D gene: NA

CDR3 DNA: TGTGCCAGTAGTACTACACAGGGTTTCGGTGGCTACACCTTC
CDR3 protein: CASSTTQGFGGYTF
clone size: NA
J gene: TRBJ1-2
V gene: TRBV19
D gene: NA

CDR3 DNA: TGTGCCAGCAGCTCCCGGGACACCCCATCCCCCTATAGCAATCAGCCCCAGCATTTT
CDR3 protein: CASSSRDTPSPYSNQPQHF
clone size: NA
J gene: TRBJ1-5
V gene: TRBV7-8
D gene: NA

CDR3 DNA: TGTGCCACCAGCAGGTCAGGGCGCGCCTACGAGCAGTACTTC
CDR3 protein: CATSRSGRAYEQYF
clone size: many
J gene: TRBJ2-7
V gene: TRBV15
D gene: NA

CDR3 DNA: TGTGCCAGCAGCTTCCCCCGGACTAGCGGAATACACGAGCAGTACTTC
CDR3 protein: CASSFPRTSGIHEQYF
clone size: NA
J gene: TRBJ2-7
V gene: TRBV11-2
D gene: TRBD2

CDR3 DNA: TGTGCCAGCAGACTCCGGGAGTACACTGAAGCTTTCTTT
CDR3 protein: CASRLREYTEAFF
clone size: NA
J gene: TRBJ1-1
V gene: TRBV2
D gene: NA

CDR3 DNA: TGTGCCAGCAGTGAGTTTCAGGCAGCTCAAGAGACCCAGTACTTC
CDR3 protein: CASSEFQAAQETQYF
clone size: NA
J gene: TRBJ2-5
V gene: TRBV2
D gene: NA

CDR3 DNA: TGTGCCAGCAGGAATGGACATACCTATGGCTACACCTTC
CDR3 protein: CASRNGHTYGYTF
clone size: NA
J gene: TRBJ1-2
V gene: TRBV7-9
D gene: NA

CDR3 DNA: TGTGCCAGCAGCCAAGGGCTTTCCACTGAAGCTTTCTTT
CDR3 protein: CASSQGLSTEAFF
clone size: NA
J gene: TRBJ1-1
V gene: TRBV14
D gene: NA

CDR3 DNA: TGTGCCAGCAGCCTCGGGGGGGAGACTGAAGCTTTCTTT
CDR3 protein: CASSLGGETEAFF
clone size: NA
J gene: TRBJ1-1
V gene: TRBV7-9
D gene: NA

CDR3 DNA: TGTGCCAGCAGCGCACCGAGCGGGGGAAGCACAGATACGCAGTATTTT
CDR3 protein: CASSAPSGGSTDTQYF
clone size: NA
J gene: TRBJ2-3
V gene: TRBV13
D gene: TRBD2

CDR3 DNA: TGTGCCAGCAGCCCTCCAGGGAGCGGGCGCACAGATACGCAGTATTTT
CDR3 protein: CASSPPGSGRTDTQYF
clone size: NA
J gene: TRBJ2-3
V gene: TRBV7-9
D gene: NA

CDR3 DNA: TGTGCCAGCAGCTTGGAGTTAGGGGGAGACTATGGCTACACCTTC
CDR3 protein: CASSLELGGDYGYTF
clone size: few
J gene: TRBJ1-2
V gene: TRBV5-4
D gene: NA

CDR3 DNA: TGTGCCAGCAGTTTCCCGGGACAGGGTCACAATGAGCAGTTCTTC
CDR3 protein: CASSFPGQGHNEQFF
clone size: NA
J gene: TRBJ2-1
V gene: TRBV6-6
D gene: TRBD1

CDR3 DNA: TGTGCCAGCAGTTACGGCCAGACAGAAGCTTTCTTT
CDR3 protein: CASSYGQTEAFF
clone size: NA
J gene: TRBJ1-1
V gene: TRBV6-6
D gene: NA